The 9 T cell receptor beta chains given below trace back to one sample, sequenced in a study of T-cell memory formation after mild COVID-19. A single record per CDR3 protein comes from TCRdb applying MiXCR to the 5' RACE reads. Of 45,000 to 65,000 distinct CDR3 sequences listed, 8% to 10% are singletons. Sequenced material: PBMCs or a T cell subset sorted from them (not recorded which). Every receptor here comes from a man younger than 35 who had mild COVID-19 (a few samples of this study predate the infection). Cell type and time point are not known.

J is TRBJ1-2 and V is TRBV6-2 or TRBV6-3, with D unclear. CDR3 length: 12 amino acids. With 6 bases removed from V and 6 bases from J, the gap between germline ends came to 11 bases. CDR1 and CDR2 (germline): MNHEY, SVGEGT. CDR3 in amino acids: CASRTLTDGYTF. In DNA, the CDR3 is TGTGCCAGCAGGACACTGACGGATGGCTACACCTTC.

This clonotype was detected a few times. The rearrangement joins TRBV10-3 to TRBJ2-2; maybe TRBD1 (6 bases). Trimming pared 2 bases from V and 2 bases from J, leaving 15 bases between. CDR1 is ENHRY, CDR2 SYGVKD, per germline. The CDR3 runs 17 residues. This CDR3 is CAISEPIRGKNTGELFF. CDR3 nucleotides: TGTGCCATCAGTGAGCCGATCAGGGGTAAAAACACCGGGGAGCTGTTTTTT.

The table lists this clonotype with many counts. J is TRBJ2-1 and V is TRBV11-2; TRBD2 aligns across 8 bases. Germline-derived CDR1 and CDR2 are SGHAT and FQNNGV. This CDR3 comprises 17 residues. Germline trimming cut 5 bases from V and 4 bases from J; bases unmatched to any gene: 13. CDR3 protein: CASSPGRGVQRYNEQFF. The CDR3 DNA reads as TGTGCCAGCAGCCCCGGGAGGGGCGTCCAGCGGTACAATGAGCAGTTCTTC.

This chain joins TRBV29-1 and TRBJ1-1; D unclear. V lost 4 bases to trimming and J lost 12 bases, with 15 bases between them. The germline V gene has CDR1 SQVTM and CDR2 ANQGSEA. The CDR3 is 11 amino acids. The CDR3 reads CSVGTGRRTFF. The DNA of the CDR3 is TGCAGCGTTGGCACCGGACGGAGAACTTTCTTT.

This clonotype was seen only a few times. The chain couples TRBV5-1 to TRBJ2-1, with TRBD1 matching over 7 bases. The CDR3 spans 14 residues. V lost 4 bases and J lost 7; bases outside the gene matches: 8. CDR1 is SGHRS, CDR2 YFSETQ, per germline. For the CDR3, the DNA is TGCGCCAGCAGCGACCCTAGACAGGGTAATGAGCAGTTCTTC. Encoded protein: CASSDPRQGNEQFF.

This clonotype was observed a few times. The J gene is TRBJ2-5, the V gene TRBV5-4; D not certain. The CDR3 extends over 15 amino acids. Germline V gene sequence: CDR1 SGHNT, CDR2 YYREEE (reference sequence). V gave up 2 bases and J gave up 1 base, with 12 bases separating them. CDR3 sequence: CASSLSTAPQETQYF. The CDR3, as DNA: TGTGCCAGCAGCTTATCTACAGCCCCCCAAGAGACCCAGTACTTC.

The chain couples TRBV11-2 to TRBJ1-2; possible D gene TRBD1, 5 bases. Germline CDR1 SGHAT, CDR2 FQNNGV. The CDR3 has 14 residues. The ends were cut back, 2 bases at V and 4 bases at J, with 11 bases in the middle. The CDR3 is CASSLQGRPYGYTF. The DNA of the CDR3 is TGTGCCAGCAGCTTACAGGGACGTCCCTATGGCTACACCTTC.

In this sample, this clonotype turned up many times. J is TRBJ2-2 and V is TRBV12-3 or TRBV12-4; D tentatively fits TRBD1 or TRBD2 (6 bases each). The CDR3 covers 15 residues. V was shortened by 6 bases and J by 5 bases, with 16 bases between the two germline ends. CDR3 sequence (DNA): TGTGCCAGCAGCCCCCCGGGGGCGAGGACCGGGGAGCTGTTTTTT. The encoded protein is CASSPPGARTGELFF.

This clonotype has a handful of counts. The V gene is TRBV20-1, the J gene TRBJ1-2, with a weak D call TRBD1 (5 bases). Trimming left V 1 base short and J 3 bases short, with 18 bases between. CDR3 length: 16 residues. CDR1 is DFQATT and CDR2 is SNEGSKA in the germline V gene (reference sequence). CDR3 nucleotides: TGCAGTGCTAGAGGCGTTTTGGGACGAGCCCACTATGGCTACACCTTC. Its translation: CSARGVLGRAHYGYTF.